These T cell receptor beta chains were read from a single sample in a study of blood T cell repertoires in COVID-19. Sequenced by immunoSEQ multiplex PCR; TCRdb stores in-frame clones only, minus some. The top ten hold approximately 20% of the sample, which has about 82,000 clones, roughly 80% seen once. Sequencing input: peripheral blood. These receptors originate from a man aged 80 or over with active or convalescent COVID-19. Each CDR3 is given with its conserved first and last residue. Fields, in order: D gene, clone size, J gene, V gene, CDR3 protein, CDR3 DNA. D genes are given only for firm matches. The size of a clone is reported for some rows only, either as once, few or many, or as a class for expanded clones.

. . TRBJ1-5 TRBV7-2 CASSLEEADNQPQHF TGTGCCAGCAGCTTAGAAGAAGCGGACAATCAGCCCCAGCATTTT
TRBD2 . TRBJ2-2 TRBV5-1 CASSSSSGEFTGELFF TGCGCCAGCAGCTCCTCTAGCGGGGAGTTCACCGGGGAGCTGTTTTTT
TRBD1 . TRBJ2-3 TRBV12-3/TRBV12-4 CASSPGTGDTQYF TGTGCCAGCAGCCCCGGGACAGGGGATACGCAGTATTTT
TRBD2 . TRBJ2-3 TRBV4-2 CASSERDGGGDTQYF TGTGCCAGCAGCGAGCGGGACGGGGGGGGAGATACGCAGTATTTT
. . TRBJ2-1 TRBV6-2/TRBV6-3 CASSRGGSYNEQFF TGTGCCAGCAGTCGGGGAGGCTCCTACAATGAGCAGTTCTTC
TRBD2 . TRBJ2-3 TRBV5-1 CASSLWSGGSDTQYF TGCGCCAGCAGCTTGTGGTCGGGGGGGTCAGATACGCAGTATTTT
. . TRBJ2-1 TRBV6-5 CASSYFLNNEQFF TGTGCCAGCAGTTACTTCTTAAACAATGAGCAGTTCTTC
TRBD1 . TRBJ1-2 TRBV28 CASSLDGTGGRVDTF TGTGCCAGCAGTCTTGATGGGACAGGGGGACGTGTAGACACCTTC
. . TRBJ2-2 TRBV25-1 CASSAGTSRGNTGELFF TGTGCCAGCAGTGCCGGGACATCTCGCGGGAACACCGGGGAGCTGTTTTTT
. . TRBJ2-1 TRBV3-1/TRBV3-2 CASSQVLRAYNEQFF TGTGCCAGCAGCCAGGTTTTACGGGCCTACAATGAGCAGTTCTTC
. . TRBJ1-1 TRBV27 CASSPSTAGGTEAFF TGTGCCAGCAGTCCCTCGACCGCCGGGGGCACTGAAGCTTTCTTT
. . TRBJ1-1 TRBV13 CASSLGRGRGTEAFF TGTGCCAGCAGCCTCGGGCGCGGACGGGGAACTGAAGCTTTCTTT
. few TRBJ1-1 TRBV11-3 CASSLDRNTEAFF TGTGCCAGCAGCTTAGACAGAAACACTGAAGCTTTCTTT
TRBD2 . TRBJ2-1 TRBV4-2 CASSLQGGGYNEQFF TGTGCCAGCAGCCTGCAGGGCGGGGGGTACAATGAGCAGTTCTTC
. . TRBJ1-3 TRBV25-1 CASSGGDGSGNTIYF TGTGCCAGCAGTGGGGGCGATGGGTCTGGAAACACCATATATTTT
. . TRBJ1-3 TRBV6-5 CASSRRPGNTIYF TGTGCCAGCTCTAGACGGCCTGGAAACACCATATATTTT
. . TRBJ1-6 TRBV5-1 CASSWGWTDFISPLHF TGCGCCAGCAGCTGGGGATGGACAGATTTTATTTCACCCCTCCACTTT
. . TRBJ2-2 TRBV6-6 CASSYGPLPGTGELFF TGTGCCAGCAGTTACGGGCCACTTCCCGGCACCGGGGAGCTGTTTTTT
. . TRBJ2-1 TRBV7-9 CASSWRGGTDSYNEQFF TGTGCCAGCAGCTGGCGGGGTGGGACAGACTCCTACAATGAGCAGTTCTTC
TRBD2 . TRBJ2-1 TRBV7-2 CASSRPGLATNNEQFF TGTGCCAGCAGCAGACCGGGACTAGCGACAAACAATGAGCAGTTCTTC
TRBD1 . TRBJ1-1 TRBV3-1/TRBV3-2 CASSQGRQGTEAFF TGTGCCAGCAGCCAAGGCCGACAGGGGACTGAAGCTTTCTTT
TRBD2 . TRBJ2-1 TRBV28 CASSLAGGRNEQFF TGTGCCAGCAGTTTAGCGGGGGGCAGAAATGAGCAGTTCTTC
TRBD1 once TRBJ2-5 TRBV5-5 CASSLAGTGSQETQYF TGTGCCAGCAGCTTGGCCGGGACAGGATCTCAAGAGACCCAGTACTTC
TRBD1 . TRBJ2-3 TRBV6-6 CASGSGGRTDTQYF TGTGCCAGCGGCTCAGGGGGCCGCACAGATACGCAGTATTTT
. . TRBJ2-5 TRBV3-1/TRBV3-2 CASSQDASRQTQYF TGTGCCAGCAGCCAAGATGCTAGCAGACAGACCCAGTACTTC
. . TRBJ2-6 TRBV5-1 CASSALDTYSGANVLTF TGCGCCAGCAGCGCGCTCGACACATACTCTGGGGCCAACGTCCTGACTTTC
. . TRBJ2-1 TRBV7-9 CASSLEGAARYNEQFF TGTGCCAGCAGCTTAGAAGGGGCGGCACGGTACAATGAGCAGTTCTTC
. once TRBJ1-3 TRBV5-1 CASSLAGKSVDTIYF TGCGCCAGCAGCTTGGCGGGGAAATCAGTAGACACCATATATTTT
TRBD2 . TRBJ2-5 TRBV19 CASSPGNIAGALQETQYF TGTGCCAGTAGTCCGGGAAACATAGCGGGAGCTCTACAAGAGACCCAGTACTTC
. . TRBJ1-2 TRBV29-1 CSVEEGRGVASDGYTF TGCAGCGTTGAAGAGGGTCGGGGGGTTGCGTCTGATGGCTACACCTTC
TRBD1 . TRBJ1-2 TRBV5-4 CASSQGADPYGYTF TGTGCCAGCAGCCAGGGGGCTGATCCCTATGGCTACACCTTC
. few TRBJ2-2 TRBV7-8 CASSFGIAGELFF TGTGCCAGCAGCTTCGGGATAGCCGGGGAGCTGTTTTTT
TRBD2 . TRBJ2-1 TRBV11-2 CASSLAGLAGRNNEQFF TGTGCCAGCAGCTTAGCCGGACTAGCGGGACGAAACAATGAGCAGTTCTTC
TRBD1 . TRBJ1-1 TRBV5-1 CASSPTGVGNTEAFF TGCGCCAGCAGCCCGACAGGGGTGGGGAACACTGAAGCTTTCTTT
TRBD1 few TRBJ1-4 TRBV6-5 CASTWQGDEKLFF TGTGCCAGCACTTGGCAGGGGGATGAAAAACTGTTTTTT
. . TRBJ2-5 TRBV7-2 CASSLDQGISETQYF TGTGCCAGCAGCTTAGATCAGGGAATATCGGAGACCCAGTACTTC
TRBD2 . TRBJ2-3 TRBV18 CASSPGLAGATDTQYF TGTGCCAGCTCCCCGGGACTAGCGGGAGCCACAGATACGCAGTATTTT
TRBD1 . TRBJ2-1 TRBV6-5 CASSSGQRSSYNEQFF TGTGCCAGCAGTTCGGGACAGAGGAGCTCCTACAATGAGCAGTTCTTC
. once TRBJ2-2 TRBV6-6 CASIGTDRSGELFF TGTGCCAGCATCGGGACTGACAGATCCGGGGAGCTGTTTTTT
. . TRBJ2-2 TRBV11-2 CASSLGTGFTGELFF TGTGCCAGCAGCTTAGGGACGGGGTTCACCGGGGAGCTGTTTTTT
. few TRBJ1-1 TRBV5-1 CASSLALAGVNTEAFF TGCGCCAGCAGCTTGGCGCTCGCAGGGGTAAACACTGAAGCTTTCTTT
. . TRBJ1-5 TRBV11-2 CASSHGSNQPQHF TGTGCCAGCAGCCACGGTAGCAATCAGCCCCAGCATTTT
TRBD2 . TRBJ2-5 TRBV5-1 CASSLEALAGGGETQYF TGCGCCAGCAGCTTGGAGGCACTAGCGGGGGGAGGGGAGACCCAGTACTTC
. . TRBJ1-6 TRBV5-5 CASSGGGSSYNSPLHF TGTGCCAGCAGCGGCGGGGGAAGCTCCTATAATTCACCCCTCCACTTT
. . TRBJ1-1 TRBV11-3 CASSLEGDMNTEAFF TGTGCCAGCAGCTTAGAAGGGGACATGAACACTGAAGCTTTCTTT
. once TRBJ1-2 TRBV29-1 CSVDWGGSGGYTF TGCAGCGTTGATTGGGGGGGGAGTGGCGGCTACACCTTC
. . TRBJ2-2 TRBV3-1/TRBV3-2 CASSQDRTFGGELFF TGTGCCAGCAGCCAAGATCGGACTTTCGGGGGGGAGCTGTTTTTT
. . TRBJ1-1 TRBV5-5 CASSLDGPRGTEAFF TGTGCCAGCAGCTTGGACGGACCTCGAGGGACTGAAGCTTTCTTT
. . TRBJ1-5 TRBV5-1 CASTPDPGLQPQHF TGCGCCAGCACCCCGGACCCGGGACTCCAGCCCCAGCATTTT
. . TRBJ1-3 TRBV18 CASSLGGSGNTIYF TGTGCCAGCTCACTCGGGGGGAGTGGAAACACCATATATTTT
. . TRBJ2-1 TRBV24-1 CATQPSGSYNEQFF TGTGCCACCCAACCATCGGGGTCCTACAATGAGCAGTTCTTC
. . TRBJ1-1 TRBV2 CATTPRSRVDTEAFF TGTGCCACCACGCCGAGGAGCAGGGTTGACACTGAAGCTTTCTTT
. . TRBJ2-1 TRBV5-1 CASGLGSGEQFF TGCGCCAGCGGGTTGGGGTCCGGTGAGCAGTTCTTC
TRBD1 . TRBJ1-2 TRBV2 CATAGQGVVGYTF TGTGCTACAGCGGGACAGGGGGTGGTTGGCTACACCTTC
. . TRBJ2-3 TRBV3-1/TRBV3-2 CASSQGAGNTDTQYF TGTGCCAGCAGCCAAGGGGCGGGGAACACAGATACGCAGTATTTT
TRBD2 . TRBJ2-3 TRBV9 CASSVGLAGAVRGDTQYF TGTGCCAGCAGCGTAGGACTAGCGGGAGCTGTCAGGGGTGATACGCAGTATTTT
. . TRBJ2-3 TRBV6-1 CASSEQGWGTDTQYF TGTGCCAGCAGTGAACAGGGTTGGGGCACAGATACGCAGTATTTT
TRBD1 . TRBJ1-5 TRBV6-5 CASSYSQPQGGGPQHF TGTGCCAGCAGTTACTCTCAGCCCCAGGGGGGAGGGCCCCAGCATTTT
TRBD2 . TRBJ2-5 TRBV12-3/TRBV12-4 CASSATSGGTQYF TGTGCCAGCAGCGCCACTAGCGGTGGGACCCAGTACTTC